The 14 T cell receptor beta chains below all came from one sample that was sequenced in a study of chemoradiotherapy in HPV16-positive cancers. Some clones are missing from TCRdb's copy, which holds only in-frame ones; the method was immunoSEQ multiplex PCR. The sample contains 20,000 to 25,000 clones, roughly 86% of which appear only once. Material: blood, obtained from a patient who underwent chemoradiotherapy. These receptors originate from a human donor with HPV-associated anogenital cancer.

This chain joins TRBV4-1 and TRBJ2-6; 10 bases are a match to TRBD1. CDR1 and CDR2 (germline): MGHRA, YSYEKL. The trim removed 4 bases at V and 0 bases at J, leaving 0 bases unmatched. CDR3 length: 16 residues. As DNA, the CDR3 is TGCGCCAGCAGCCGGACAGGGGGCTCTGGGGCCAACGTCCTGACTTTC. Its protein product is CASSRTGGSGANVLTF.

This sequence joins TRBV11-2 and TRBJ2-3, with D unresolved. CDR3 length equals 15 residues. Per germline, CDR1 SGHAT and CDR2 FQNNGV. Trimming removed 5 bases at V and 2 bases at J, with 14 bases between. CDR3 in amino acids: CASSIIPGATDTQYF. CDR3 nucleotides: TGTGCCAGCAGCATAATCCCCGGCGCCACAGATACGCAGTATTTT.

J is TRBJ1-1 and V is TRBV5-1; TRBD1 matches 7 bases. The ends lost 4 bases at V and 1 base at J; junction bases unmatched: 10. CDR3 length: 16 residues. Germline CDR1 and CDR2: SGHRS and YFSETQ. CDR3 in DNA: TGCGCCAGCAGCCCTCGGGACAGCTCTTCGAACACTGAAGCTTTCTTT. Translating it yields CASSPRDSSSNTEAFF.

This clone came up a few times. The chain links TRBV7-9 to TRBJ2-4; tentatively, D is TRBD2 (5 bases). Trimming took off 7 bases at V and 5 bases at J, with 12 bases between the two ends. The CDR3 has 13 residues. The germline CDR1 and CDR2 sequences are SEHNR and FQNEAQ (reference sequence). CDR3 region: CASNGPAENIQYF. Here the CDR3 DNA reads TGTGCCAGCAACGGTCCAGCGGAAAACATTCAGTACTTC.

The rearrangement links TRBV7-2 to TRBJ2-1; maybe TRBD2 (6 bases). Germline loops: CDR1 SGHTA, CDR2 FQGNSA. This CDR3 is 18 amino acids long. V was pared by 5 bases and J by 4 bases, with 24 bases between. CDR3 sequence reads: CASSHLPMTSSLYNEQFF. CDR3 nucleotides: TGTGCCAGCAGCCATCTCCCGATGACTAGTTCCCTTTACAATGAGCAGTTCTTC. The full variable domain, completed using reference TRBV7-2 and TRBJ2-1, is GAGVSQSPSNKVTEKGKDVELRCDPISGHTALYWYRQSLGQGLEFLIYFQGNSAPDKSGLPSDRFSAERTGGSVSTLTIQRTQQEDSAVYLCASSHLPMTSSLYNEQFFGPGTRLTVL.

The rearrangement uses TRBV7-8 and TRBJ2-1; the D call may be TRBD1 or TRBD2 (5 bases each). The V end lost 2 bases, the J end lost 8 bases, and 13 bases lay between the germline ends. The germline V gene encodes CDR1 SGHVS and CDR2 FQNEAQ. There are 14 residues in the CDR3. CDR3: CASSLQGPRDEQFF. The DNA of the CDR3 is TGTGCCAGCAGCTTACAGGGCCCGCGGGATGAGCAGTTCTTC.

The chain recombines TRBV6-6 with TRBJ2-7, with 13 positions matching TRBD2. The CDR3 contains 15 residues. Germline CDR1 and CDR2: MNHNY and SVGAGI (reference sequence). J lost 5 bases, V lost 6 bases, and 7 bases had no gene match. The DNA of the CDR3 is TGTGCCAGCAGCCGGAGGACTAGCGGGGGCCACGAGCAGTACTTC. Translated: CASSRRTSGGHEQYF.

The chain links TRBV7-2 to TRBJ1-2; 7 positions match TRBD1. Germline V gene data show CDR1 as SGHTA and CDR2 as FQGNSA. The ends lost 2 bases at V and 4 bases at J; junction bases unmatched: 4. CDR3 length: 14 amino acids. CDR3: CASSLTQGSYGYTF. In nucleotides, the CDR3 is TGTGCCAGCAGCTTAACACAGGGGAGCTATGGCTACACCTTC.

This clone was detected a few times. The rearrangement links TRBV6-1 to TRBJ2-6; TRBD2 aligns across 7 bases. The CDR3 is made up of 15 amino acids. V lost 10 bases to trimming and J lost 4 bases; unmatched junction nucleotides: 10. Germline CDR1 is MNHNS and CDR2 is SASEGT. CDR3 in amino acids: CATEVLAAGANVLTF. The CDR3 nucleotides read TGTGCCACCGAAGTCCTAGCGGCCGGGGCCAACGTCCTGACTTTC.

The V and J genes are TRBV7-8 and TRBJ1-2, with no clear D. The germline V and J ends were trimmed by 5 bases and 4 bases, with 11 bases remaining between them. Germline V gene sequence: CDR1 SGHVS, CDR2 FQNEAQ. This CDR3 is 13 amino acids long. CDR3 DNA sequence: TGTGCCAGCAGCCCCCTAGCACCCTATGGCTACACCTTC. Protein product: CASSPLAPYGYTF.

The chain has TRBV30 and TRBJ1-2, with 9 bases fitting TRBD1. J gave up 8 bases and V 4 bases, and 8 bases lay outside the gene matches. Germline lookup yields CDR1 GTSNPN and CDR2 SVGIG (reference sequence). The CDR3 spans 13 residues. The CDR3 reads CAWKSTGGLGYTF. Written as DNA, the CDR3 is TGTGCCTGGAAATCCACAGGGGGCCTGGGCTACACCTTC. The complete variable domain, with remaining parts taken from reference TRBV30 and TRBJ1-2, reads SQTIHQWPATLVQPVGSPLSLECTVEGTSNPNLYWYRQAAGRGLQLLFYSVGIGQISSEVPQNLSASRPQDRQFILSSKKLLLSDSGFYLCAWKSTGGLGYTFGSGTRLTVV.

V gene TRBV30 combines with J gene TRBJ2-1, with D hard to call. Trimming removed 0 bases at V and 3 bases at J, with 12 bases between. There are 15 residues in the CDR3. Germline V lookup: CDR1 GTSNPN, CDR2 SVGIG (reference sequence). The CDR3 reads CAWSVDLSFYNEQFF. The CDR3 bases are TGTGCCTGGAGTGTAGACCTTTCCTTCTACAATGAGCAGTTCTTC. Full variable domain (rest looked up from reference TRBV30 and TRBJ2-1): SQTIHQWPATLVQPVGSPLSLECTVEGTSNPNLYWYRQAAGRGLQLLFYSVGIGQISSEVPQNLSASRPQDRQFILSSKKLLLSDSGFYLCAWSVDLSFYNEQFFGPGTRLTVL.

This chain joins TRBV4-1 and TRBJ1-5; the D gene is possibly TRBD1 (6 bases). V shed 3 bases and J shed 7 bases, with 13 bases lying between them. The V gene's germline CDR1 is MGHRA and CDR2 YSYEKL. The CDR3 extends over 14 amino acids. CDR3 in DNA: TGCGCCAGCAGCCAGACACAGGGTCGGCAGCCCCAGCATTTT. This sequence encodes CASSQTQGRQPQHF.

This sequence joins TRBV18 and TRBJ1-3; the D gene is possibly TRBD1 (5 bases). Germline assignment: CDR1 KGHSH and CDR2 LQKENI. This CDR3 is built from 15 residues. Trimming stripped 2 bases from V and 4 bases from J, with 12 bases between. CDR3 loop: CASSPNQGDGNTIYF. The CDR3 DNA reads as TGTGCCAGCTCACCAAATCAGGGTGACGGAAACACCATATATTTT.